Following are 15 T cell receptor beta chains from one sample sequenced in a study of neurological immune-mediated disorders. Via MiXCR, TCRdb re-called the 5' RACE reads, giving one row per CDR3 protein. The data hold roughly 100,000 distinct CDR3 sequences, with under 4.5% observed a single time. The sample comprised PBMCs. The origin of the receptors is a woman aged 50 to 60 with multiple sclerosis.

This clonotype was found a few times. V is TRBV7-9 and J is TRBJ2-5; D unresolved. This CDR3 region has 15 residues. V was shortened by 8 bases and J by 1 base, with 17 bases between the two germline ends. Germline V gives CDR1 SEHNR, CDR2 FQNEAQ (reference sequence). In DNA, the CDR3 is TGTGCCAGCTCCCTTGCGAAAAACTCCCAAGAGACCCAGTACTTC. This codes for CASSLAKNSQETQYF. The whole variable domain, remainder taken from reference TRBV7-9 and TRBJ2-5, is DTGVSQNPRHKITKRGQNVTFRCDPISEHNRLYWYRQTLGQGPEFLTYFQNEAQLEKSRLLSDRFSAERPKGSFSTLEIQRTEQGDSAMYLCASSLAKNSQETQYFGPGTRLLVL.

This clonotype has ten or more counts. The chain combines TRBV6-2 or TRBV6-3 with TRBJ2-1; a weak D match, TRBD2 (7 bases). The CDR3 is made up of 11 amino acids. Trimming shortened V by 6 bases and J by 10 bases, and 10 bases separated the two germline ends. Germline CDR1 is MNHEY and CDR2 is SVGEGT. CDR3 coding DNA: TGTGCCAGCAGCGCGGGGGCGGAGCAGTTCTTC. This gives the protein CASSAGAEQFF.

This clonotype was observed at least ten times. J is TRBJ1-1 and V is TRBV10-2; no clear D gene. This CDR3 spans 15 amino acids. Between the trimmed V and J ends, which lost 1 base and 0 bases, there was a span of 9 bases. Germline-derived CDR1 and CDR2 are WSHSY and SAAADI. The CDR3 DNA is TGCGCCAGCAGTGAGTGGAAACGCATGAACACTGAAGCTTTCTTT. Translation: CASSEWKRMNTEAFF.

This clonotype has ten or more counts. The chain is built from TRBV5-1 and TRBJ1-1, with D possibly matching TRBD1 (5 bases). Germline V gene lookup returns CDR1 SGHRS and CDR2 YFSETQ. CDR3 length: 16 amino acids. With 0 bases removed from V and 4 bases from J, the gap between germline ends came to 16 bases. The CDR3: CASSLGPQGGGTEAFF. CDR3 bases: TGCGCCAGCAGCTTGGGTCCCCAGGGTGGCGGCACTGAAGCTTTCTTT.

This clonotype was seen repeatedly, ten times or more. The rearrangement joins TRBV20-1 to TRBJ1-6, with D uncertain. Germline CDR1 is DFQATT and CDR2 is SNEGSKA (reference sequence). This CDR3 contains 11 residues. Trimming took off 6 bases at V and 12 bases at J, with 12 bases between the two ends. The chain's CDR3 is CSAMMRGPLHF. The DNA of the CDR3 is TGCAGTGCCATGATGCGTGGACCCCTCCACTTT.

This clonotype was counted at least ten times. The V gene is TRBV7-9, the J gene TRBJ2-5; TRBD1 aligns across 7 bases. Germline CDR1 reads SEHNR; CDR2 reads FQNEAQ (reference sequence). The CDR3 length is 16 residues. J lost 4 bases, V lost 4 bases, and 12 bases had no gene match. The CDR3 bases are TGTGCCAGCAGCTACCGACAGGGCCTGTTGCGAGAGACCCAGTACTTC. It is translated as CASSYRQGLLRETQYF. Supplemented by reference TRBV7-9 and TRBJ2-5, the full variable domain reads DTGVSQNPRHKITKRGQNVTFRCDPISEHNRLYWYRQTLGQGPEFLTYFQNEAQLEKSRLLSDRFSAERPKGSFSTLEIQRTEQGDSAMYLCASSYRQGLLRETQYFGPGTRLLVL.

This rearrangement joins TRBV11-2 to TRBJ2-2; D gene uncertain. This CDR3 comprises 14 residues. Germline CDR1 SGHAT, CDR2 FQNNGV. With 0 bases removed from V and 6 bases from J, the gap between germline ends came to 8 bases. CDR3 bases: TGTGCCAGCAGCTTAGATTGGGCGGCCGGGGAGCTGTTTTTT. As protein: CASSLDWAAGELFF. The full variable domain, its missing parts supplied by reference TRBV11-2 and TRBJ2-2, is EAGVAQSPRYKIIEKRQSVAFWCNPISGHATLYWYQQILGQGPKLLIQFQNNGVVDDSQLPKDRFSAERLKGVDSTLKIQPAKLEDSAVYLCASSLDWAAGELFFGEGSRLTVL.

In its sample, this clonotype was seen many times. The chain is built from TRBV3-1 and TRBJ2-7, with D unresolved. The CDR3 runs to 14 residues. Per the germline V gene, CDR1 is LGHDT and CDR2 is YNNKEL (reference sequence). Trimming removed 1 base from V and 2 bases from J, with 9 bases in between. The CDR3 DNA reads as TGTGCCAGCAGCCAAGTCCCAGGTCCCTACGAGCAGTACTTC. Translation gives CASSQVPGPYEQYF.

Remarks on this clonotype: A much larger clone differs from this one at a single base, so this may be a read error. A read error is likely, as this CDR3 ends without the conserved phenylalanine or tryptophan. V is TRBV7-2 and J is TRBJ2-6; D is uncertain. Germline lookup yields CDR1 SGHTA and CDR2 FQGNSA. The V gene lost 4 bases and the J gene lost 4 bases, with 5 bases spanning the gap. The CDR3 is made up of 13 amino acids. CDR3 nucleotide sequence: TGTGCCAGCAGCTGGGCCGGGGCCAACGTCCTGACTGTC. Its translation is CASSWAGANVLTV.

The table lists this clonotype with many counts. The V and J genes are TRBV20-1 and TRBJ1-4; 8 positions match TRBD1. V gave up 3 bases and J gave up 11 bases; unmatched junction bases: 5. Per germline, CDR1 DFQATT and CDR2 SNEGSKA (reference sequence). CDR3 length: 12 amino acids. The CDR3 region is CSARDRVLKLFF. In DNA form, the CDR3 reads TGCAGTGCTAGGGACAGGGTGTTGAAACTGTTTTTT.

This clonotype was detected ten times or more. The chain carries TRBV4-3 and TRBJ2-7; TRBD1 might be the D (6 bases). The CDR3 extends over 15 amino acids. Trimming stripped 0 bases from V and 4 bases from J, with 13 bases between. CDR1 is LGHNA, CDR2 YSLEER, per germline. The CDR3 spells CASSQDQGIIYEQYF. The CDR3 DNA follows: TGCGCCAGCAGCCAAGATCAGGGGATAATTTACGAGCAGTACTTC.

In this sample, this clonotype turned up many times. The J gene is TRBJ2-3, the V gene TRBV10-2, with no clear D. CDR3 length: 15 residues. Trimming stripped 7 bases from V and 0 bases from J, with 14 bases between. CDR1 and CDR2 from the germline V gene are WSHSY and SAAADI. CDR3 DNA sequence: TGCGCCAGCACGGTCAAGCGCTCTAGCACAGATACGCAGTATTTT. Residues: CASTVKRSSTDTQYF.

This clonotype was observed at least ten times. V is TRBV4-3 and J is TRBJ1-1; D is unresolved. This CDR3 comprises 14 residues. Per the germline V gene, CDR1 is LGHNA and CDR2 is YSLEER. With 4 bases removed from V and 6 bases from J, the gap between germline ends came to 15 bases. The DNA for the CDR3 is TGCGCCAGCAGCCTTGGCTCCTTTGGGGCTGAAGCTTTCTTT. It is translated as CASSLGSFGAEAFF.

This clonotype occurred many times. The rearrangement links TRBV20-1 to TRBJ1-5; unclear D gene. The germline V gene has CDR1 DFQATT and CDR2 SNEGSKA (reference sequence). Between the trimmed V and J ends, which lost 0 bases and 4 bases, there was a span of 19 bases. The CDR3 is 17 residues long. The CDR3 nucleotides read TGCAGTGCTAGAGATTTACGAGAGGTGGTTGGGAATCAGCCCCAGCATTTT. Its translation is CSARDLREVVGNQPQHF.

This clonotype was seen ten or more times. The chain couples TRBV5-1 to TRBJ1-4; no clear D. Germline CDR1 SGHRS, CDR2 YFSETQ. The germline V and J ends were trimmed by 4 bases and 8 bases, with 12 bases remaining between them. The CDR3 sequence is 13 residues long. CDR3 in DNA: TGCGCCAGCAGCGACGGCGCGAGGGAAAAACTGTTTTTT. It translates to CASSDGAREKLFF.